A selection of T cell receptor beta chains follows, all from one sample in a study of OX40 agonist ivuxolimab in advanced cancers. Some clones are missing from TCRdb's copy, which holds only in-frame ones; the method was immunoSEQ multiplex PCR. The sample includes 75,000 to 80,000 clones, about 84% of them seen just once. Sequencing used CD4+ or CD8+ T cells sorted from blood, obtained in a trial of the OX40 agonist ivuxolimab. The receptors were sampled from an adult with an advanced solid tumor such as melanoma, head and neck, liver or kidney cancer. The CDR3 runs from the conserved cysteine through the conserved F or W. Fields, in order: CDR3 DNA, CDR3 protein, J gene, D gene, V gene, CDR3 length, clone size. A D gene is named only where the DNA matches it firmly. Not all rows give a size; the values are once, few, many and, for expanded clones, a class.

CDR3nt: TGTGCCAGCAGTGGGGGTTTAACTGAAGCTTTCTTT
CDR3aa: CASSGGLTEAFF
j_gene: TRBJ1-1
d_gene: NA
v_gene: TRBV28
len: 12
abundance: NA

CDR3nt: TGCGCCAGCAGCTTAGAACAGGGAAGGGCCGAGCAGTACTTC
CDR3aa: CASSLEQGRAEQYF
j_gene: TRBJ2-7
d_gene: NA
v_gene: TRBV5-1
len: 14
abundance: NA

CDR3nt: TGTGCCAGCAGCCCTTCCGGACAGGGTGATGAAGCTTTCTTT
CDR3aa: CASSPSGQGDEAFF
j_gene: TRBJ1-1
d_gene: TRBD1
v_gene: TRBV4-2
len: 14
abundance: few

CDR3nt: TGCGCCAGCAGCTTGGGCGTGGTGGGGACAGATACGCAGTATTTT
CDR3aa: CASSLGVVGTDTQYF
j_gene: TRBJ2-3
d_gene: NA
v_gene: TRBV5-1
len: 15
abundance: NA

CDR3nt: TGTGCCAGTAGTAGGGACCGACTCCATTACGAGCAGTACTTC
CDR3aa: CASSRDRLHYEQYF
j_gene: TRBJ2-7
d_gene: NA
v_gene: TRBV19
len: 14
abundance: NA

CDR3nt: TGTGCCAGCAGCTTATTAAGAGATACTGAAGCTTTCTTT
CDR3aa: CASSLLRDTEAFF
j_gene: TRBJ1-1
d_gene: NA
v_gene: TRBV11-2
len: 13
abundance: NA

CDR3nt: TGTGCCAGCAGCAACGGACTAGCGGCCTACAATGAGCAGTTCTTC
CDR3aa: CASSNGLAAYNEQFF
j_gene: TRBJ2-1
d_gene: TRBD2
v_gene: TRBV7-3
len: 15
abundance: NA

CDR3nt: TGTGCCAGCTCGCCCAGGAGGGGGCTATCCACCGGGGAGCTGTTTTTT
CDR3aa: CASSPRRGLSTGELFF
j_gene: TRBJ2-2
d_gene: NA
v_gene: TRBV18
len: 16
abundance: NA

CDR3nt: TGTGCCAGCAGCTTGGACACAAACTATGGCTACACCTTC
CDR3aa: CASSLDTNYGYTF
j_gene: TRBJ1-2
d_gene: NA
v_gene: TRBV5-4
len: 13
abundance: NA

CDR3nt: TGTGCCAGCAGCCGAGGACAGGGGGAAGAGACCCAGTACTTC
CDR3aa: CASSRGQGEETQYF
j_gene: TRBJ2-5
d_gene: TRBD1
v_gene: TRBV6-6
len: 14
abundance: once

CDR3nt: TGCAGCGTGGCGGCGACGACAGGAAGCACTGAAGCTTTCTTT
CDR3aa: CSVAATTGSTEAFF
j_gene: TRBJ1-1
d_gene: NA
v_gene: TRBV29-1
len: 14
abundance: NA

CDR3nt: TGTGCCAGCAGCTTAGAGGGGGGCACGTTTTCACCCCTCCACTTT
CDR3aa: CASSLEGGTFSPLHF
j_gene: TRBJ1-6
d_gene: NA
v_gene: TRBV11-3
len: 15
abundance: NA

CDR3nt: TGCAGTGCTAGGGACAGGGCTGAAGCTTTCTTT
CDR3aa: CSARDRAEAFF
j_gene: TRBJ1-1
d_gene: TRBD1
v_gene: TRBV20-1
len: 11
abundance: NA

CDR3nt: TGTGCCAGCAGCTTAAGGAACTCTGGGACGAGCAATGAGCAGTTCTTC
CDR3aa: CASSLRNSGTSNEQFF
j_gene: TRBJ2-1
d_gene: NA
v_gene: TRBV7-8
len: 16
abundance: NA

CDR3nt: TGTGCCTGGACCCAGCGGGAGAGGGGTACGCAGTATTTT
CDR3aa: CAWTQRERGTQYF
j_gene: TRBJ2-3
d_gene: TRBD2
v_gene: TRBV30
len: 13
abundance: NA

CDR3nt: TGTGCCAGCAGCTTGTCGTGGCAGGGGAACACTGAAGCTTTCTTT
CDR3aa: CASSLSWQGNTEAFF
j_gene: TRBJ1-1
d_gene: NA
v_gene: TRBV5-6
len: 15
abundance: NA

CDR3nt: TGCGCCAGCAGCTTATATTACAGGGGCACCGGGGAGCTGTTTTTT
CDR3aa: CASSLYYRGTGELFF
j_gene: TRBJ2-2
d_gene: TRBD1
v_gene: TRBV5-1
len: 15
abundance: few

CDR3nt: TGTGCCAGTAGTAAGGACTCAGTCGGGGACGAGCAGTTCTTC
CDR3aa: CASSKDSVGDEQFF
j_gene: TRBJ2-1
d_gene: NA
v_gene: TRBV19
len: 14
abundance: NA

CDR3nt: TGTGCCAGCAGTGAGATCGTGGGACCTGGAAACACCATATATTTT
CDR3aa: CASSEIVGPGNTIYF
j_gene: TRBJ1-3
d_gene: NA
v_gene: TRBV2
len: 15
abundance: few

CDR3nt: TGCAGCGTTGAACGGGACAGAAACACTGAAGCTTTCTTT
CDR3aa: CSVERDRNTEAFF
j_gene: TRBJ1-1
d_gene: TRBD1
v_gene: TRBV29-1
len: 13
abundance: NA

CDR3nt: TGTGCCAGCAGGAGACAGCCCGAGCGTCTCCTATCCGGGGAGCTGTTTTTT
CDR3aa: CASRRQPERLLSGELFF
j_gene: TRBJ2-2
d_gene: NA
v_gene: TRBV2
len: 17
abundance: few

CDR3nt: TGTGCCAGCAGGACCGGGTATGGGCAGTTCTTC
CDR3aa: CASRTGYGQFF
j_gene: TRBJ2-1
d_gene: NA
v_gene: TRBV6-5
len: 11
abundance: NA

CDR3nt: TGTGCCAGCAGCTTAGGCGGGACAGGGGGCAGGAAAGGCACTGAAGCTTTCTTT
CDR3aa: CASSLGGTGGRKGTEAFF
j_gene: TRBJ1-1
d_gene: TRBD1
v_gene: TRBV7-9
len: 18
abundance: NA

CDR3nt: TGCGCCACTCGGACAGGGGGAGACAATGAGCAGTTCTTC
CDR3aa: CATRTGGDNEQFF
j_gene: TRBJ2-1
d_gene: TRBD1
v_gene: TRBV5-1
len: 13
abundance: NA

CDR3nt: TGTGCCAGCTCAATCGGACAGGGGGTGGGTCAGCCCCAGCATTTT
CDR3aa: CASSIGQGVGQPQHF
j_gene: TRBJ1-5
d_gene: TRBD1
v_gene: TRBV18
len: 15
abundance: NA

CDR3nt: TGTGCCAGCAGGGCGGGAGGCACCAACAATGAGCAGTTCTTC
CDR3aa: CASRAGGTNNEQFF
j_gene: TRBJ2-1
d_gene: TRBD2
v_gene: TRBV27
len: 14
abundance: NA

CDR3nt: TGTGCCAGCAGCTCCAGGAGTGATGAGAGAAACTATGGCTACACCTTC
CDR3aa: CASSSRSDERNYGYTF
j_gene: TRBJ1-2
d_gene: NA
v_gene: TRBV7-9
len: 16
abundance: NA

CDR3nt: TGTGCCAGTAGTATCGGGCAGCAGAACACTGAAGCTTTCTTT
CDR3aa: CASSIGQQNTEAFF
j_gene: TRBJ1-1
d_gene: NA
v_gene: TRBV19
len: 14
abundance: NA

CDR3nt: TGTGCCAGCAGTTACTACCCAGGGAGGTCCTACAATGAGCAGTTCTTC
CDR3aa: CASSYYPGRSYNEQFF
j_gene: TRBJ2-1
d_gene: NA
v_gene: TRBV6-5
len: 16
abundance: NA

CDR3nt: TGTGCCAGCAGCTCGGGACAGATCTATGGCTACACCTTC
CDR3aa: CASSSGQIYGYTF
j_gene: TRBJ1-2
d_gene: TRBD1
v_gene: TRBV7-2
len: 13
abundance: few

CDR3nt: TGCGCCAGCAGCCACGAGATGGGGACAGGTGGGTACGAGCAGTACTTC
CDR3aa: CASSHEMGTGGYEQYF
j_gene: TRBJ2-7
d_gene: TRBD1
v_gene: TRBV4-3
len: 16
abundance: NA

CDR3nt: TGTGCCAGCAGCTACCCTCCTAGCGGGGAGGGCACAGATACGCAGTATTTT
CDR3aa: CASSYPPSGEGTDTQYF
j_gene: TRBJ2-3
d_gene: TRBD2
v_gene: TRBV5-5
len: 17
abundance: NA

CDR3nt: TGTGCCAGCAGCCCTCTCGCTAGCACAGATACGCAGTATTTT
CDR3aa: CASSPLASTDTQYF
j_gene: TRBJ2-3
d_gene: NA
v_gene: TRBV7-2
len: 14
abundance: NA

CDR3nt: TGTGCCAGCAGTCATAGAACAGGGGGAAACTATGGCTACACCTTC
CDR3aa: CASSHRTGGNYGYTF
j_gene: TRBJ1-2
d_gene: TRBD1
v_gene: TRBV28
len: 15
abundance: once

CDR3nt: TGTGCCAGCAGCCAAGAGCGGGGGAATCAGCCCCAGCATTTT
CDR3aa: CASSQERGNQPQHF
j_gene: TRBJ1-5
d_gene: NA
v_gene: TRBV4-2
len: 14
abundance: NA

CDR3nt: TGCGCCAGCAGTAACGACATGAACTATGGCTACACCTTC
CDR3aa: CASSNDMNYGYTF
j_gene: TRBJ1-2
d_gene: NA
v_gene: TRBV10-1
len: 13
abundance: few

CDR3nt: TGTGCCAGCAGCTTACCGGGGTCGGAGACCCAGTACTTC
CDR3aa: CASSLPGSETQYF
j_gene: TRBJ2-5
d_gene: NA
v_gene: TRBV7-8
len: 13
abundance: NA

CDR3nt: TGTGCCAGCAGTCGGCGGAGTCCGGTCGGCTACGAGTTCTTC
CDR3aa: CASSRRSPVGYEFF
j_gene: TRBJ2-1
d_gene: NA
v_gene: TRBV6-5
len: 14
abundance: NA